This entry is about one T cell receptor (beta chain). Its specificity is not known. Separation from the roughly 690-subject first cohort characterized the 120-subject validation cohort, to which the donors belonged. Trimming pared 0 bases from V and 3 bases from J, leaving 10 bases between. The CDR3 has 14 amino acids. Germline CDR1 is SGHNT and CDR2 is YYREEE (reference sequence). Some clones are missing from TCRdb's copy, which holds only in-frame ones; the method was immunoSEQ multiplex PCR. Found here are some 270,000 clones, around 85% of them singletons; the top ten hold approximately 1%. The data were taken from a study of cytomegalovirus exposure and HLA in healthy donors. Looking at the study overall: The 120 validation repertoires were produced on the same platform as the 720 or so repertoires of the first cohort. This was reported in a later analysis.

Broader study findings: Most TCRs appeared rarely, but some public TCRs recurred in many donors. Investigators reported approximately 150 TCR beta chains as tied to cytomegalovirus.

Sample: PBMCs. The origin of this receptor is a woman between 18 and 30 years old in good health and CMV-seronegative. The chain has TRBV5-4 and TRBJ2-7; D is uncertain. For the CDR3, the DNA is TGTGCCAGCAGCTTGGAGTCTAAACGCTACGAGCAGTACTTC. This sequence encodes CASSLESKRYEQYF.